This T cell receptor beta chain derives from a study of blood T cell repertoires in COVID-19. In the study overall: Material from acute and convalescent COVID-19 was sourced from the United States, Italy and Spain. PBMCs, B-cell-depleted T cells, or T cells provided the cDNA or gDNA that made up the material.

Germline loops: CDR1 LGHDT, CDR2 YNNKEL (reference sequence). V lost 1 base to trimming and J lost 3 bases, with 13 bases between them. CDR3 length equals 15 residues. Authors' processing steps: Reference gene primers were amplified, and this amplification served to estimate nucleated cell counts. Measured with immunoSEQ multiplex PCR; TCRdb has only the in-frame clones, and not every one. V and J calls and clone size follow that table, whereas D and trimming were derived from the DNA. This sample has roughly 250,000 clones, with roughly 80% found just once. The specimen was peripheral blood. This sequence originates from a woman over 75 with active or convalescent COVID-19. This chain links TRBV3-1 (or the pseudogene TRBV3-2) with TRBJ2-7, with a weak D call TRBD1 (6 bases). The CDR3 spells CASSQGPGADYEQYF. The CDR3 coding sequence is TGTGCCAGCAGCCAAGGTCCAGGGGCAGACTACGAGCAGTACTTC.